A single sample is the source of the 9 T cell receptor beta chains below, sequenced in a study of tumor T cells in aggressive B-cell lymphoma. Profiled with immunoSEQ multiplex PCR; TCRdb holds only in-frame clones, not every one. The profile shows 3,000 or so clones, 69% of them singletons. The sample consisted of tumor tissue. These receptors all come from an adult with diffuse large B cell lymphoma.

The gene calls are TRBV30 and TRBJ2-2, with 9 positions matching TRBD1. This CDR3 spans 16 amino acids. Germline V CDR1 and CDR2: GTSNPN, SVGIG (reference sequence). Losses at the gene ends were 0 bases for V and 5 bases for J; bases not matched to a gene: 7. DNA of the CDR3: TGTGCCTGGAGTGTATTTGGGACAGGGCGGACCGGGGAGCTGTTTTTT. Protein product: CAWSVFGTGRTGELFF.

This clone was seen a handful of times. The V call is TRBV2, the J call TRBJ1-4; 7 nucleotides agree with TRBD1. After removal of 6 bases from V and 6 bases from J, the junction contained 10 bases not matched to a gene. CDR3 length: 15 residues. The germline V gene has CDR1 SNHLY and CDR2 FYNNEI. Written as DNA, the CDR3 is TGTGCCAGCAGCCAACAGGGACAGTTATATGAAAAACTGTTTTTT. Translating it yields CASSQQGQLYEKLFF.

The chain combines TRBV30 with TRBJ1-4; TRBD1 aligns across 11 bases. CDR3 length: 16 amino acids. Germline V gene data show CDR1 as GTSNPN and CDR2 as SVGIG (reference sequence). V gave up 6 bases and J gave up 7 bases; unmatched junction bases: 13. The CDR3 DNA reads TGTGCCTGCAGTCCGAAACAGGGACAGGGGGGTGAAAAACTGTTTTTT. Encoded protein: CACSPKQGQGGEKLFF.

Regarding this clone: Since a much larger clone is just one base distant, this may be a read error. The identical CDR3 is also encoded by other nucleotide sequences in the sample. The chain combines TRBV7-2 with TRBJ2-3; D not resolved. The V end lost 3 bases, the J end lost 2 bases, and 12 bases lay between the germline ends. CDR1 is SGHTA, CDR2 FQGNSA, per germline. The CDR3 loop spans 15 amino acids. CDR3 DNA sequence: TGTGCCAGCAGCTTTCCCTTAGCTATCACAGATACGCAGTATTTT. Its translation is CASSFPLAITDTQYF.

The chain combines TRBV2 with TRBJ2-7; no reliable D call. CDR1 is SNHLY, CDR2 FYNNEI, per germline. The CDR3 has 11 amino acids. Trimming removed 6 bases from V and 4 bases from J, with 7 bases in between. DNA for the CDR3: TGTGCCAGCAGCGGTAAGTACGAGCAGTACTTC. Residues: CASSGKYEQYF. Combining the CDR3 with reference TRBV2 and TRBJ2-7 gives the whole variable domain EPEVTQTPSHQVTQMGQEVILRCVPISNHLYFYWYRQILGQKVEFLVSFYNNEISEKSEIFDDQFSVERPDGSNFTLKIRSTKLEDSAMYFCASSGKYEQYFGPGTRLTVT.

The CDR3 reads CASSPPQTSGRYNEQFF. CDR3 in DNA: TGTGCCAGCTCACCACCCCAGACTAGCGGGAGATACAATGAGCAGTTCTTC. The chain combines TRBV18 with TRBJ2-1; 12 nucleotides agree with TRBD2. This CDR3 spans 17 amino acids. V lost 0 bases, J lost 4 bases, and 4 bases stayed unmatched. Per the germline V gene, CDR1 is KGHSH and CDR2 is LQKENI. Full variable domain (rest looked up from reference TRBV18 and TRBJ2-1): NAGVMQNPRHLVRRRGQEARLRCSPMKGHSHVYWYRQLPEEGLKFMVYLQKENIIDESGMPKERFSAEFPKEGPSILRIQQVVRGDSAAYFCASSPPQTSGRYNEQFFGPGTRLTVL.

This clone came up once. Compared with germline, one end of the junction differs, possibly owing to a read error. Other DNA sequences in this specimen translate into the identical CDR3. The chain uses TRBV7-2 and TRBJ1-5, with a possible D match to TRBD1 (5 bases). In germline, CDR1 is SGHTA, CDR2 FQGNSA. This CDR3 region has 15 residues. The CDR3 spells CASSQTGSGIQPQHF. The DNA of the CDR3 is TGTGCCAGCAGCCAAACCGGGTCAGGGATCCAGCCCCAACATTTT.

This chain links TRBV5-1 with TRBJ2-2; 7 bases align to TRBD2. CDR1 SGHRS and CDR2 YFSETQ come from the germline V gene. The CDR3 contains 15 residues. Unmatched junction bases numbered 5, after V lost 6 bases and J lost 0 bases. CDR3 sequence: CASTFGGANTGELFF. Here the CDR3 DNA reads TGCGCCAGCACCTTTGGGGGGGCGAACACCGGGGAGCTGTTTTTT.

The chain is built from TRBV5-6 and TRBJ1-5; the D gene is possibly TRBD1 (5 bases). The CDR3 contains 15 residues. The germline CDR1 and CDR2 sequences are SGHDT and YYEEEE. Trimming stripped 0 bases from V and 0 bases from J, with 7 bases between. The CDR3 DNA sequence: TGTGCCAGCAGCTTGGGACAGTATAGCAATCAGCCCCAGCATTTT. Its protein is CASSLGQYSNQPQHF.